The following is a TCR beta chain sequence with its context. This specimen belongs to a study of blood T cell repertoires in COVID-19. Study as a whole: The United States, Italy and Spain supplied acute and convalescent COVID-19 samples. T cells, B-cell-depleted T cells, or PBMCs provided the cDNA or gDNA that served as material.

In the authors' methods: It was from reference gene primer amplification that nucleated cell counts were estimated. The assay was immunoSEQ multiplex PCR, and TCRdb's table has in-frame clones only and misses some. That table furnishes V, J and clone size, whereas the DNA furnished D and trimming. The sample records some 230,000 clones, approximately 92% being singletons. Trimming pared 1 base from V and 6 bases from J, leaving 7 bases between. The CDR3 is made up of 12 amino acids. Participant reports of clinical history set cohort assignment. Sequenced sample: PBMCs or T cells enriched from blood (not recorded which). The source is a woman aged 18-35 years in a cohort exposed to, infected with or recovered from COVID-19 (not recorded which). This chain joins TRBV12-3 or TRBV12-4 and TRBJ2-7, with unresolved D. The CDR3 region has the DNA TGTGCCAGCAGTTTAGTCCCCCGCGAGCAGTACTTC. It specifies CASSLVPREQYF.